This TCR beta chain stems from a study of long-term antiretroviral therapy in people with HIV. The V gene lost 1 base and the J gene lost 6 bases, with 11 bases spanning the gap. This CDR3 has 14 residues. CDR1 and CDR2 from the germline V gene are SGHTA and FQGNSA. At the survey level, the v3.0 immunoSEQ assay was run. Libraries were prepared by immunoSEQ multiplex PCR; TCRdb keeps only in-frame clonotypes and omits some of them. Here the sample spans 25,000 to 35,000 clones, approximately 93% being singletons. Sequencing was performed on unsorted PBMCs, taken 3.1 years after starting antiretroviral therapy. The J gene is TRBJ2-3, the V gene TRBV7-2; the D gene is possibly TRBD2 (5 bases). The clonotype originates from a man aged 18 to 30 with HIV. CDR3 residues: CASSLGGVGDTQYF. CDR3 in DNA: TGTGCCAGCAGCTTAGGGGGAGTGGGGGATACGCAGTATTTT. Full variable domain (outside the CDR3, taken from reference TRBV7-2 and TRBJ2-3): GAGVSQSPSNKVTEKGKDVELRCDPISGHTALYWYRQSLGQGLEFLIYFQGNSAPDKSGLPSDRFSAERTGGSVSTLTIQRTQQEDSAVYLCASSLGGVGDTQYFGPGTRLTVL.